This T cell receptor (beta chain) was identified during a study of blood T cell repertoires in COVID-19 (TCRdb year 2020). With regard to the full study: The collaborator samples originated in the United States, Italy and Spain and spanned the acute and convalescent phases of COVID-19. Where available, HLA class I and class II types were obtained from metadata supplied by the sample provider rather than from assay-based typing. Sample metadata almost always included a de-identified subject ID, COVID-19 status, age in years and sex. The repertoires were released in a freely available public database intended as a resource for research on the immune response to SARS-CoV-2. The prospective study material was composed of cDNA or gDNA derived from T cells, B-cell-depleted T cells, or PBMCs. The samples were drawn from two sources: the first 160 participants of the ongoing ImmuneRACE study, and 1,200 or so subjects contributed by 6 global collaborators. The dataset comprised deeply sampled blood TCRbeta repertoires from subjects exposed to, actively infected with, or recovered from COVID-19. Study-wide findings and limitations: Clinical and demographic metadata were provided uncurated, with the amount varying by source and participant.

Trimming takes 6 bases off V and 4 bases off J; junction bases not matched to a gene: 8. Measured from the cysteine to the phenylalanine, the CDR3 is 15 residues long. Only CDR3 DNA is held: 45 bases, read in frame from base 1. The CDR1 and CDR2 encoded by the germline V gene are MNHEY and SVGAGI. TCRbeta CDR3 regions were amplified from genomic DNA by means of the immunoSEQ Assay, a bias-controlled multiplex PCR. On the study's bioinformatics: The number of nucleated cells in each sample was estimated by amplification of reference gene primers within the assay. Sequence reads were collapsed and filtered to measure the absolute abundance of every unique TCRbeta CDR3 rearrangement. Productive Simpson clonality was computed per sample as the square root of Simpson's diversity index over productive rearrangements. Not all clones reach the TCRdb copy of this immuneACCESS table, which keeps in-frame sequences only. Checked studies attribute under half of the gap to unresolved V genes and leave the rest unexplained. The V and J calls and clone size were taken over from that table, and D and trimming were inferred from the DNA. The sample contains some 420,000 clones, 85% to 90% of them found a single time. The top ten clones comprise around 1.1% of the sample.

Participants in the prospective study were enrolled through a virtual design, were aged 18 to 89 years, and lived in 20 to 30 United States geographic areas. Cohort assignment in the prospective study relied on participant-reported clinical history from a screening survey and a study questionnaire. Recovered participants in ImmuneRACE Cohort 3 were defined by two consecutive negative NP/OP PCR tests, clearance by a healthcare professional, or resolution of symptoms. In the prospective study, mobile phlebotomists collected whole blood, serum and a nasopharyngeal or oropharyngeal swab from each participant. Prospective study participants could optionally give additional blood draws and questionnaires over an approximately 2-month period. Prospective study blood samples were shipped either frozen or at room temperature before DNA extraction. Regarding this clone: The antigen it binds to is not known. Base qualities were left out, and no much larger clone turns up one base away.

Material for sequencing was PBMCs or T cells enriched from blood (not recorded which). The V and J segments used are TRBV6-5 and TRBJ1-1; the central 10 bases match TRBD1. The sequence was collected from a man aged 25 to 40 who had recovered from COVID-19. The CDR3 sequence is CASRRWTGGVTEAFF. The DNA reads TGTGCCAGCAGAAGATGGACAGGGGGGGTCACTGAAGCTTTCTTT.